This T cell receptor beta chain is from a study of blood T cell repertoires in COVID-19. Whole-study context: Sources were T cells, B-cell-depleted T cells, or PBMCs; the material itself was cDNA or gDNA.

Germline loops: CDR1 SEHNR, CDR2 FQNEAQ (reference sequence). V shed 1 base and J shed 0 bases, with 16 bases lying between them. The CDR3 length is 18 residues. This clone has only one observation. Individuals aged 18 to 89 years were recruited from about two dozen US areas. Within the 2 weeks before study entry, each person in the exposed group met a COVID-19 case. Sequenced by immunoSEQ multiplex PCR; TCRdb stores in-frame clones only, minus some. This sample has 350,000 to 450,000 clones, with about nine tenths found just once. Sequencing was carried out using PBMCs or T cells enriched from blood (not recorded which). V gene TRBV7-9 combines with J gene TRBJ2-1; perhaps TRBD2 as D (5 bases). The receptor's source is a woman aged 40-49 years who had been exposed to COVID-19. CDR3 nucleotides: TGTGCCAGCAGCTTAGTTCCTAGCCCGAAGAGCTCCTACAATGAGCAGTTCTTC. This codes for CASSLVPSPKSSYNEQFF.